The present entry profiles one TCR beta chain with its context. The repertoire was sequenced with immunoSEQ multiplex PCR; TCRdb's copy has only in-frame clones and lacks some. The sample holds almost 400,000 clones, roughly 86% seen once. Germline CDR1 and CDR2: SEHNR and FQNEAQ (reference sequence). Trimming at V came to 7 bases and at J to 3 bases, leaving 5 bases not matched to a gene. This CDR3 spans 14 amino acids. This entry is derived from a study of blood T cell repertoires in COVID-19. The sequence derives from a woman aged 60-75 years with COVID-19, enrolled during active disease. The sequencing input was peripheral blood. The rearrangement links TRBV7-9 to TRBJ2-5; 10 bases are a match to TRBD2. The CDR3 is CASIRSGGKETQYF. The CDR3 DNA sequence: TGTGCCAGCATACGTAGCGGGGGGAAAGAGACCCAGTACTTC. Together with reference TRBV7-9 and TRBJ2-5, the CDR3 gives the full variable domain: DTGVSQNPRHKITKRGQNVTFRCDPISEHNRLYWYRQTLGQGPEFLTYFQNEAQLEKSRLLSDRFSAERPKGSFSTLEIQRTEQGDSAMYLCASIRSGGKETQYFGPGTRLLVL.